This T cell receptor (beta chain) was retrieved from a study of vaccination and CD4 T cells after COVID-19. Study in general: Six men and four women formed the convalescents, two being Hispanic. Participants got two doses of BNT162b2 or mRNA-1273 vaccine. With a range of 35 to 161, the median interval from diagnosis to drawing post-COVID samples was around 93 days. Post-vaccine specimens were obtained a median 72 days after dose two (range 14 to 241).

CDR1 and CDR2 (germline): LNHNV, YYDKDF (reference sequence). V was pared by 5 bases and J by 2 bases, with 4 bases of the junction left unmatched. This CDR3 has 16 residues. Time point meaning: late sampling 161 to 241 days after vaccination in a few convalescent patients. One entry per CDR3 protein results from TCRdb running MiXCR on the PCR reads. This table has about 39,000 distinct CDR3 sequences, about 35% appearing once. This sequence was found in a human donor who had recovered from COVID-19. The sequencing used CD4+ T cells from blood, collected about 7 months after SARS-CoV-2 vaccination. The rearrangement joins TRBV15 to TRBJ2-5; 14 positions agree with TRBD2. The CDR3 sequence: CATSFRLAGGQETQYF. Here the CDR3 DNA reads TGTGCCACCAGCTTTCGACTAGCGGGAGGGCAAGAGACCCAGTACTTC.